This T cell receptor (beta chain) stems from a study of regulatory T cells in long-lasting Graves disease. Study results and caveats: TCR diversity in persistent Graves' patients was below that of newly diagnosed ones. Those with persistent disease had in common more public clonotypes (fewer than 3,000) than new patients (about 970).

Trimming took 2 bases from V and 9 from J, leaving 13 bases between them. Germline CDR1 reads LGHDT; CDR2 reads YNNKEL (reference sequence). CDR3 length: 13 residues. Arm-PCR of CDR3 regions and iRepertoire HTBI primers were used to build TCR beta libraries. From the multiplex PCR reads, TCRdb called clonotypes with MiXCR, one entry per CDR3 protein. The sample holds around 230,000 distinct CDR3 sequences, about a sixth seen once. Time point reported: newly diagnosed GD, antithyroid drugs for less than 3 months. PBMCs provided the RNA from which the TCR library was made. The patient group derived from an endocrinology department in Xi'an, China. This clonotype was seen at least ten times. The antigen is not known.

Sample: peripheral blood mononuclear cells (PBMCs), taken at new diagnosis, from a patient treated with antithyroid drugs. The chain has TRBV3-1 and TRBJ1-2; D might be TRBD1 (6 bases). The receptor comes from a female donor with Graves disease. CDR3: CASSQLTGGSYTF. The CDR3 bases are TGTGCCAGCAGCCAATTGACAGGCGGAAGCTACACCTTC.